This T cell receptor (beta chain) stems from a study of T cells after yellow fever vaccination. Study-wide results and limits: The secondary response was weaker but peaked faster, day 5 versus 15. Clones from primary vaccination mostly reappeared after the booster (roughly 95% CD4, approximately 88% CD8). Any FACS-sorted repertoire could hold abundant clonotypes that contaminate it from the bulk population.

5'RACE template switching generated TCR cDNA, adding a universal primer site and UMIs. TCRdb re-called the 5' RACE reads through MiXCR, storing one row per CDR3 protein. This table has 300,000 or so distinct CDR3 sequences, approximately 4% appearing once. This clonotype showed up just a few times. As yet, its antigen is unknown. Trimming took off 4 bases at V and 11 bases at J, with 15 bases between the two ends. The CDR3 has 14 residues. Germline CDR1 and CDR2: SGHAT and FQNNGV. The sequences come from PBMCs, collected 5 days after the yellow fever booster vaccination. The TCR comes from a man aged 18 to 35 who received the YFV17D yellow fever vaccine. The rearrangement links TRBV11-2 to TRBJ1-6, with D tentatively TRBD1 (6 bases). The CDR3 DNA follows: TGTGCCAGCAGCTCAAATAGGGGGAGGCCACCCCTCCACTTT. The encoded protein is CASSSNRGRPPLHF.